The sequence of this T cell receptor beta chain was determined in a study of beta chain features in type 1 diabetes. Study-level findings and limits: A greater similarity of naive, central memory and Treg TCRB repertoires was seen among patients than among healthy donors. These data did not resolve whether HLA type affects TCRB rearrangement. Moderate yet significant TCRB CDR3 shortening was seen in Type 1 diabetes patients in all four CD4+ subsets.

Purity exceeding 95% was reached by all sorted populations. Reverse transcribing all isolated RNA meant expressed TCRB transcripts were sequenced. The table came from immunoSEQ multiplex PCR; TCRdb's copy has only in-frame clones and leaves some out. The sample includes around 240,000 clones, under 20% seen only once; the top ten take 0.065% to 0.1%. CDR3 length: 18 amino acids. V lost 5 bases and J lost 4; bases outside the gene matches: 17. Germline V gives CDR1 SGHTA, CDR2 FQGNSA. Comment on this clone: Antigen specificity is unknown.

The sample taken for sequencing was naive CD4+ T cells from blood. V and J are TRBV7-2 and TRBJ2-7; 10 nucleotides line up with TRBD2. This receptor was taken from a man younger than 45 with type 1 diabetes. The CDR3 DNA is TGTGCCAGCAGCCAGCAGGGGAGTTCTAGCGGGAGAATGTACGAGCAGTACTTC. Translation: CASSQQGSSSGRMYEQYF.